These 14 T cell receptor beta chains came from one sample sequenced in a study of blood T cell repertoires in COVID-19. Profiled with immunoSEQ multiplex PCR; TCRdb holds only in-frame clones, not every one. The table has approximately 200,000 clones, 87% seen once; the top ten hold approximately 6%. The sample consisted of peripheral blood. The origin of the receptors is a man aged 55 to 70 who had recovered from COVID-19.

The rearrangement uses TRBV19 and TRBJ1-3; a possible D gene is TRBD1 (6 bases). From germline, CDR1 is LNHDA and CDR2 SQIVND (reference sequence). The CDR3 loop spans 13 amino acids. Trimming took off 9 bases at V and 1 base at J, with 10 bases between the two ends. CDR3 DNA sequence: TGTGCCAGGGTACAGGGTTCTGGAAACACCATATATTTT. Amino acids: CARVQGSGNTIYF.

This clone has a handful of counts. V is TRBV19 and J is TRBJ2-7; 8 bases match TRBD1. CDR3 length equals 15 residues. Per the germline V gene, CDR1 is LNHDA and CDR2 is SQIVND (reference sequence). The V gene end was trimmed by 5 bases and the J gene end by 1 base; junction bases not matched to a gene: 7. As DNA, the CDR3 is TGTGCCAGTAGTCCCCTCCGGGACAGGTCCTACGAGCAGTACTTC. Its translation: CASSPLRDRSYEQYF.

This chain connects TRBV6-5 to TRBJ2-7; 11 bases agree with TRBD2. The CDR3 totals 14 residues. The germline V gene has CDR1 MNHEY and CDR2 SVGAGI. V shed 8 bases and J 3 bases; nucleotides not matched to a gene: 6. The CDR3 sequence is CASGLAGGRYEQYF. The DNA of the CDR3 is TGTGCCAGCGGCCTAGCGGGAGGTCGCTACGAGCAGTACTTC.

The sample holds a few counts of this clone. The chain has TRBV7-9 and TRBJ1-1; 7 nucleotides agree with TRBD1. J was trimmed by 3 bases and V by 2 bases; bases with no gene match: 6. The CDR3 consists of 15 residues. Germline V gene sequence: CDR1 SEHNR, CDR2 FQNEAQ (reference sequence). The CDR3 here is CASSLRQGWDTEAFF. CDR3 in DNA: TGTGCCAGCAGCTTACGACAGGGCTGGGACACTGAAGCTTTCTTT.

In DNA, the CDR3 is TGTGCCAGCATAGTAGGAAGGAGTAGCAATCAGCCCCAGCATTTT. Encoded protein: CASIVGRSSNQPQHF. The chain carries TRBV6-5 and TRBJ1-5; D remains unclear. Trimming removed 7 bases from V and 0 bases from J, with 13 bases in between. CDR3 length: 15 residues. Germline-derived CDR1 and CDR2 are MNHEY and SVGAGI.

This chain joins TRBV10-3 and TRBJ2-5; maybe TRBD1 (5 bases). Germline V lookup: CDR1 ENHRY, CDR2 SYGVKD. The CDR3 is 13 residues long. Trimming stripped 10 bases from V and 0 bases from J, with 12 bases between. CDR3 amino acids: CATLGQDQETQYF. CDR3 sequence (DNA): TGTGCCACTTTAGGACAAGACCAAGAGACCCAGTACTTC.

The gene calls are TRBV6-6 and TRBJ2-7; 9 nucleotides align to TRBD1. Looked up from germline, CDR1 is MNHNY and CDR2 is SVGAGI (reference sequence). The CDR3 loop spans 15 amino acids. The J segment lost 2 bases and the V segment lost 4 bases, leaving 6 bases of the junction unmatched. Written as DNA, the CDR3 is TGTGCCAGCAGTTCCACGGACAGGGGCCCCTACGAGCAGTACTTC. It specifies CASSSTDRGPYEQYF.

This chain connects TRBV4-1 to TRBJ2-7; 7 bases match TRBD1. V trimming: 0 bases; J trimming: 3 bases; junction bases outside the gene matches: 5. CDR1 is MGHRA, CDR2 YSYEKL, per germline. This CDR3 has 15 amino acids. Here the CDR3 DNA reads TGCGCCAGCAGCCAAGAAGGACAGGCGTTCTACGAGCAGTACTTC. Its protein is CASSQEGQAFYEQYF.

This chain connects TRBV19 to TRBJ2-7; 10 nucleotides agree with TRBD2. This CDR3 has 17 amino acids. V dropped 1 base and J dropped 0; count of bases not matched to a gene: 6. Germline CDR1 LNHDA, CDR2 SQIVND (reference sequence). In DNA, the CDR3 is TGTGCCAGTAGTATAGCCGAGCGGGGGGGATTCTCCTACGAGCAGTACTTC. Residues: CASSIAERGGFSYEQYF.

The chain couples TRBV19 to TRBJ1-6; 9 nucleotides agree with TRBD1. The CDR3 contains 14 residues. The V gene end was trimmed by 7 bases and the J gene end by 10 bases; junction bases not matched to a gene: 8. Per the germline V gene, CDR1 is LNHDA and CDR2 is SQIVND (reference sequence). CDR3 DNA sequence: TGTGCCAGTACCCCCGGGACAGGGACCTCACCCCTCCACTTT. The encoded protein is CASTPGTGTSPLHF.

The V call is TRBV30, the J call TRBJ1-5; D is ambiguous. V was trimmed by 0 bases and J by 3 bases, leaving 12 bases between them. Looked up from germline, CDR1 is GTSNPN and CDR2 is SVGIG (reference sequence). The CDR3 runs to 15 residues. Written as DNA, the CDR3 is TGTGCCTGGAGTGTAATGGGGAGCCCCAATCAGCCCCAGCATTTT. Translation: CAWSVMGSPNQPQHF.

This sequence joins TRBV7-9 and TRBJ1-2; D uncertain. This CDR3 has 16 residues. The germline V and J ends were trimmed by 7 bases and 2 bases, with 20 bases remaining between them. Germline V gene data show CDR1 as SEHNR and CDR2 as FQNEAQ (reference sequence). In DNA form, the CDR3 reads TGTGCCAGCAAAATGTTTCCGAGTGCTGAGAACTATGGCTACACCTTC. Translating it yields CASKMFPSAENYGYTF.

The rearrangement joins TRBV29-1 to TRBJ1-4, with a tentative D call TRBD1 (5 bases). Trimming removed 7 bases at V and 8 bases at J, with 17 bases between. Germline V gene data show CDR1 as SQVTM and CDR2 as ANQGSEA. The CDR3 spans 13 residues. The CDR3 DNA is TGCAGCGCCCTTGGCAGGGAGGGGGAAAAACTGTTTTTT. Amino acid sequence: CSALGREGEKLFF.

This clone was detected only once. The chain employs TRBV28 and TRBJ2-5; TRBD2 matches 12 bases. After removal of 3 bases from V and 5 bases from J, the junction contained 4 bases not matched to a gene. The germline V gene has CDR1 MDHEN and CDR2 SYDVKM. This CDR3 spans 15 amino acids. The CDR3 DNA follows: TGTGCCAGCAGTTTCCCCGGACTAGCGGGGGAGACCCAGTACTTC. This gives the protein CASSFPGLAGETQYF. The full variable domain, completed using reference TRBV28 and TRBJ2-5, is DVKVTQSSRYLVKRTGEKVFLECVQDMDHENMFWYRQDPGLGLRLIYFSYDVKMKEKGDIPEGYSVSREKKERFSLILESASTNQTSMYLCASSFPGLAGETQYFGPGTRLLVL.